The 27 T cell receptor beta chains below were found in one sample sequenced in a study of blood T cell repertoires in COVID-19. Libraries were prepared by immunoSEQ multiplex PCR; TCRdb keeps only in-frame clonotypes and omits some of them. The table has roughly 160,000 clones, about 85% seen once. The source material was peripheral blood. Receptors originate from a woman older than 75 with COVID-19, enrolled during active disease.

This clone has more than one count but fewer than ten. V gene TRBV9 combines with J gene TRBJ2-3; possible D gene TRBD2, 5 bases. V shed 1 base and J shed 5 bases, with 8 bases lying between them. Germline CDR1 reads SGDLS; CDR2 reads YYNGEE. The length of the CDR3 is 13 residues. The CDR3 loop reads CASSVQLGDTQYF. CDR3 sequence (DNA): TGTGCCAGCAGCGTACAACTAGGAGATACGCAGTATTTT. The entire variable domain, with the rest obtained from reference TRBV9 and TRBJ2-3, is as follows: DSGVTQTPKHLITATGQRVTLRCSPRSGDLSVYWYQQSLDQGLQFLIQYYNGEERAKGNILERFSAQQFPDLHSELNLSSLELGDSALYFCASSVQLGDTQYFGPGTRLTVL.

The chain recombines TRBV5-4 with TRBJ2-3; 8 nucleotides align to TRBD2. Germline V lookup: CDR1 SGHNT, CDR2 YYREEE (reference sequence). The CDR3 loop spans 15 amino acids. The V segment lost 3 bases and the J segment 4 bases; nucleotides outside the gene matches: 7. In DNA form, the CDR3 reads TGTGCCAGCAGCTCCGGGGGGGACGGGTCAGATACGCAGTATTTT. This sequence encodes CASSSGGDGSDTQYF.

This chain joins TRBV5-1 and TRBJ1-2, with 7 bases lining up with TRBD1. From germline, CDR1 is SGHRS and CDR2 YFSETQ. The CDR3 covers 14 residues. Trimming removed 0 bases from V and 8 bases from J; junction bases left unmatched: 7. The CDR3 sequence: CASSLGNTGDGYTF. In nucleotides, the CDR3 is TGCGCCAGCAGCTTGGGGAACACAGGGGACGGCTACACCTTC.

This clone was seen a handful of times. V gene TRBV7-9 combines with J gene TRBJ2-2; D is possibly TRBD2 (5 bases). The CDR3 totals 13 residues. The V gene lost 11 bases and the J gene lost 2 bases, with 12 bases spanning the gap. CDR1 SEHNR and CDR2 FQNEAQ come from the germline V gene (reference sequence). CDR3 DNA: TGTGCCGGAACTAGTGATAACACCGGGGAGCTGTTTTTT. Its protein product is CAGTSDNTGELFF.

The chain couples TRBV3-1 (or the pseudogene TRBV3-2) to TRBJ1-6; 8 bases match TRBD1. With 4 bases clipped from V and 5 bases from J, the junction kept 4 bases outside the gene matches. Germline CDR1 and CDR2: LGHDT and YNNKEL (reference sequence). The CDR3 runs to 15 residues. CDR3 bases: TGTGCCAGCAGCCGCCAGGGACAGGATAATTCACCCCTCCACTTT. This sequence encodes CASSRQGQDNSPLHF.

The gene calls are TRBV9 and TRBJ1-2, with D possibly matching TRBD1 (6 bases). V gave up 0 bases and J gave up 4 bases, with 13 bases separating them. The germline V gene encodes CDR1 SGDLS and CDR2 YYNGEE. The CDR3 has 15 residues. DNA of the CDR3: TGTGCCAGCAGCGTAGATCCTGGGGGCACCTATGGCTACACCTTC. Translating gives CASSVDPGGTYGYTF.

The chain links TRBV3-1 (or the pseudogene TRBV3-2) to TRBJ1-4; D may be TRBD1 (6 bases). Germline V gives CDR1 LGHDT, CDR2 YNNKEL (reference sequence). The V gene lost 1 base and the J gene lost 3 bases, with 9 bases spanning the gap. CDR3 length: 15 residues. This CDR3 is CASSQGTGSNEKLFF. In DNA form, the CDR3 reads TGTGCCAGCAGCCAAGGTACAGGGTCTAATGAAAAACTGTTTTTT.

The chain uses TRBV3-1 (or the pseudogene TRBV3-2) and TRBJ2-1; the match to TRBD2 covers 12 bases. V shed 2 bases, J shed 5 bases, and the junction held 10 bases outside the gene matches. Germline CDR1 is LGHDT and CDR2 is YNNKEL (reference sequence). The CDR3 runs 18 residues. The CDR3 nucleotides read TGTGCCAGCAGCCAATTTCGGGCCCTAGCGGGGGGGAACAATGAGCAGTTCTTC. Residues: CASSQFRALAGGNNEQFF.

Here the CDR3 DNA reads TGTGCCATCAGTGAGCATGGGCCTAGCACAGATACGCAGTATTTT. Translation: CAISEHGPSTDTQYF. The chain is built from TRBV10-3 and TRBJ2-3; D gene unclear. CDR1 ENHRY and CDR2 SYGVKD come from the germline V gene. Trimming shortened V by 2 bases and J by 0 bases, and 9 bases separated the two germline ends. CDR3 length equals 15 residues.

V usage is TRBV3-1 (or the pseudogene TRBV3-2) and J usage is TRBJ1-2, with D maybe TRBD1 (5 bases). The CDR3 runs to 15 residues. Trimming took 5 bases from V and 4 from J, leaving 17 bases between them. Germline V CDR1 and CDR2: LGHDT, YNNKEL (reference sequence). For the CDR3, the DNA is TGTGCCAGCAGCTGGGATCGTTCAGGGTCCTATGGCTACACCTTC. This codes for CASSWDRSGSYGYTF.

The gene calls are TRBV4-1 and TRBJ2-7, with unresolved D. The germline CDR1 and CDR2 sequences are MGHRA and YSYEKL. V lost 4 bases and J lost 1, with 8 bases in between. The CDR3 runs to 13 residues. The chain's CDR3 is CASSRGPSYEQYF. The CDR3 region has the DNA TGCGCCAGCAGCCGAGGCCCTTCCTACGAGCAGTACTTC.

The gene calls are TRBV5-1 and TRBJ2-2; no clear D gene. The CDR3 is made up of 15 amino acids. Per germline, CDR1 SGHRS and CDR2 YFSETQ. Trimming shortened V by 2 bases and J by 5 bases, and 13 bases separated the two germline ends. CDR3 protein: CASSLISPTTGELFF. CDR3 coding DNA: TGCGCCAGCAGCTTAATTTCACCGACAACCGGGGAGCTGTTTTTT.

A single count supports this clone. The rearrangement uses TRBV6-5 and TRBJ2-3, with 8 bases that match TRBD2. Germline CDR1 and CDR2: MNHEY and SVGAGI. V was clipped by 6 bases and J by 6 bases; unmatched bases: 11. The CDR3 contains 15 residues. The CDR3 coding sequence is TGTGCCAGCAGAAACATCATAGCGGGAAAGGATACGCAGTATTTT. It encodes CASRNIIAGKDTQYF.

This clone was observed once. V and J are TRBV6-5 and TRBJ2-7; tentative D call: TRBD2 (7 bases). The germline CDR1 and CDR2 sequences are MNHEY and SVGAGI. The CDR3 totals 15 residues. The germline V and J ends were trimmed by 7 bases and 2 bases, with 18 bases remaining between them. Here the CDR3 DNA reads TGTGCCAGCACCCCGGGGGGCGCGGTCACCTACGAGCAGTACTTC. Translated: CASTPGGAVTYEQYF.

The CDR3 DNA reads TGTGCCAGCAGCACGCTCGCGTCTGGAAACACCATATATTTT. It yields the protein CASSTLASGNTIYF. The gene calls are TRBV11-2 and TRBJ1-3; D ambiguous. The V gene's germline CDR1 is SGHAT and CDR2 FQNNGV. CDR3 size: 14 residues. V was trimmed by 5 bases and J by 1 base, leaving 9 bases between them.

This chain links TRBV6-2 or TRBV6-3 with TRBJ2-5, with TRBD1 as a possible D gene (5 bases). This CDR3 region has 13 residues. The germline gives CDR1 MNHEY, CDR2 SVGEGT. With 2 bases removed from V and 8 bases from J, the gap between germline ends came to 12 bases. CDR3 sequence reads: CASSYPGATTQYF. Written as DNA, the CDR3 is TGTGCCAGCAGTTACCCTGGGGCCACCACCCAGTACTTC.

The J gene is TRBJ2-5, the V gene TRBV5-4; D unresolved. Germline assignment: CDR1 SGHNT and CDR2 YYREEE (reference sequence). The V gene lost 0 bases and the J gene lost 2 bases, with 8 bases spanning the gap. The CDR3 covers 14 residues. The CDR3, as DNA: TGTGCCAGCAGCTTGGGACTTACTCAAGAGACCCAGTACTTC. Translating gives CASSLGLTQETQYF.

The V gene is TRBV9, the J gene TRBJ1-6; the D is unclear. The CDR3 has 16 residues. Deletions cut 1 base from V and 6 bases from J, with 14 bases between. Germline values: CDR1 SGDLS, CDR2 YYNGEE. The CDR3 loop is CASSVSARQRNSPLHF. Here the CDR3 DNA reads TGTGCCAGCAGCGTAAGCGCCCGGCAACGTAATTCACCCCTCCACTTT. Based on the CDR3 plus reference TRBV9 and TRBJ1-6, the full variable domain is DSGVTQTPKHLITATGQRVTLRCSPRSGDLSVYWYQQSLDQGLQFLIQYYNGEERAKGNILERFSAQQFPDLHSELNLSSLELGDSALYFCASSVSARQRNSPLHFGNGTRLTVT.

The V and J genes are TRBV5-6 and TRBJ1-1; D ambiguous. The CDR3 loop spans 14 amino acids. V shed 1 base and J shed 0 bases, with 7 bases lying between them. The germline gives CDR1 SGHDT, CDR2 YYEEEE. CDR3 loop: CASSLNSLNTEAFF. DNA of the CDR3: TGTGCCAGCAGCTTGAACTCCTTGAACACTGAAGCTTTCTTT.

This rearrangement joins TRBV20-1 to TRBJ2-7; 11 nucleotides match TRBD2. The CDR3 totals 18 residues. With 3 bases clipped from V and 1 base from J, the junction kept 14 bases outside the gene matches. Germline CDR1 DFQATT, CDR2 SNEGSKA (reference sequence). CDR3 protein: CSASRLAGGNARSYEQYF. The CDR3 DNA is TGCAGTGCTAGTCGGTTAGCGGGGGGGAATGCGCGATCCTACGAGCAGTACTTC.

Only a few counts were recorded for this clone. J is TRBJ2-2 and V is TRBV5-1, with 8 bases aligning to TRBD2. CDR1 and CDR2 from the germline V gene are SGHRS and YFSETQ. This CDR3 comprises 15 residues. With V trimmed by 2 bases and J by 4 bases, 4 bases remained unmatched. The CDR3 here is CASSFGAGGTGELFF. CDR3 DNA: TGCGCCAGCAGCTTCGGGGCGGGAGGCACCGGGGAGCTGTTTTTT.

The chain couples TRBV10-1 to TRBJ1-2, with 9 positions matching TRBD1. This CDR3 has 15 amino acids. Germline lookup yields CDR1 WNHNN and CDR2 SYGVQD (reference sequence). Trimming at V came to 3 bases and at J to 2 bases, leaving 4 bases not matched to a gene. The CDR3 loop reads CASSDAGTGNYGYTF. DNA for the CDR3: TGCGCCAGCAGTGATGCTGGGACAGGGAACTATGGCTACACCTTC.

This clone was recorded at least ten times. The chain joins TRBV7-9 to TRBJ2-2, with TRBD2 matching 7 bases. Germline CDR1 reads SEHNR; CDR2 reads FQNEAQ (reference sequence). V was clipped by 4 bases and J by 3 bases; unmatched bases: 8. The CDR3 contains 16 residues. In DNA form, the CDR3 reads TGTGCCAGCAGCTCGGTAGTGGGAGGGGACACCGGGGAGCTGTTTTTT. It translates to CASSSVVGGDTGELFF. The variable domain in full, with the rest retrieved from reference TRBV7-9 and TRBJ2-2, is DTGVSQNPRHKITKRGQNVTFRCDPISEHNRLYWYRQTLGQGPEFLTYFQNEAQLEKSRLLSDRFSAERPKGSFSTLEIQRTEQGDSAMYLCASSSVVGGDTGELFFGEGSRLTVL.

CDR3 in DNA: TGTGCCAGCAGCAGCAGGACAGCCTACGAGCAGTACTTC. Translating it yields CASSSRTAYEQYF. This rearrangement joins TRBV5-4 to TRBJ2-7; maybe TRBD1 (6 bases). Trimming stripped 4 bases from V and 2 bases from J, with 10 bases between. Germline values: CDR1 SGHNT, CDR2 YYREEE (reference sequence). The CDR3 length is 13 residues.

The V call is TRBV9, the J call TRBJ2-1; D call uncertain. Germline values: CDR1 SGDLS, CDR2 YYNGEE. V was cut by 3 bases and J by 4 bases, with 5 bases left in between. The CDR3 extends over 12 amino acids. CDR3 protein: CASSGLYNEQFF. CDR3 sequence (DNA): TGTGCCAGCAGCGGACTGTACAATGAGCAGTTCTTC.

The V call is TRBV13, the J call TRBJ1-4; 12 bases are a match to TRBD1. J lost 4 bases, V lost 5 bases, and 5 bases had no gene match. CDR1 is PRHDT and CDR2 is FYEKMQ in the germline V gene (reference sequence). The CDR3 totals 16 residues. CDR3 region: CASSRGTGGVNEKLFF. The CDR3 DNA reads as TGTGCCAGCAGCAGGGGGACAGGGGGCGTTAATGAAAAACTGTTTTTT.

The rearrangement uses TRBV5-1 and TRBJ2-5; the match to TRBD1 covers 8 bases. V trimming: 1 base; J trimming: 5 bases; junction bases outside the gene matches: 7. Germline CDR1 and CDR2: SGHRS and YFSETQ. The CDR3 spans 15 residues. CDR3 region: CASSLQGAIGETQYF. CDR3 DNA: TGCGCCAGCAGCTTGCAGGGGGCGATTGGGGAGACCCAGTACTTC.